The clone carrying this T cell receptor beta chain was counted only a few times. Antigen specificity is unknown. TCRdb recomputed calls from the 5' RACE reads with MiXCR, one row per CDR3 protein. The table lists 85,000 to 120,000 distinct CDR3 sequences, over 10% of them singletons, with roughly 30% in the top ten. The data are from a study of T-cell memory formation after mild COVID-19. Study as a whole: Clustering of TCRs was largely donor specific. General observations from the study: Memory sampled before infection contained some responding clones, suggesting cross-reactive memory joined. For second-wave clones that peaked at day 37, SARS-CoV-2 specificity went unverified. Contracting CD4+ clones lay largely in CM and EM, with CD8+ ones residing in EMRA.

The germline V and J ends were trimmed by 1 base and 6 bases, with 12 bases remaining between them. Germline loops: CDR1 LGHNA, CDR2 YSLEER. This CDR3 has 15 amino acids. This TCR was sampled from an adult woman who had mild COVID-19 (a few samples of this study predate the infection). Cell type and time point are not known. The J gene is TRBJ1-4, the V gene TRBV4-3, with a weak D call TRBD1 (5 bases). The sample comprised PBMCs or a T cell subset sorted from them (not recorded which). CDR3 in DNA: TGCGCCAGCAGCCAAGGTCAGGGATGGGATGAAAAACTGTTTTTT. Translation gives CASSQGQGWDEKLFF.